One sample yielded the 12 T cell receptor beta chains listed below, sequenced in a study of blood T cell repertoires in COVID-19. Method: immunoSEQ multiplex PCR; TCRdb's copy keeps in-frame clones and lacks some. This sample has 80,000 to 100,000 clones, with roughly 88% found just once. Sequencing was carried out using peripheral blood. These receptors were collected from a man aged 45-65 years with COVID-19, enrolled during active disease.

This clone appeared once. This sequence joins TRBV29-1 and TRBJ2-1, with a tentative D call TRBD1 (5 bases). Germline values: CDR1 SQVTM, CDR2 ANQGSEA. Trimming left V 2 bases short and J 4 bases short, with 12 bases between. This CDR3 region has 14 residues. Here the CDR3 DNA reads TGCAGCGTTGAACAAGGGGAACCATACAATGAGCAGTTCTTC. Translating it yields CSVEQGEPYNEQFF.

The chain couples TRBV18 to TRBJ2-7; D possibly corresponds to TRBD1 (5 bases). The CDR3 length is 14 residues. Germline values: CDR1 KGHSH, CDR2 LQKENI. Deletions cut 3 bases from V and 0 bases from J, with 9 bases between. In DNA, the CDR3 is TGTGCCAGCTCACCTACCGACAGCTCCTACGAGCAGTACTTC. Its protein is CASSPTDSSYEQYF.

This chain links TRBV28 with TRBJ1-6, with 7 bases fitting TRBD1. CDR3 size: 15 residues. The trim removed 4 bases at V and 3 bases at J, leaving 3 bases unmatched. CDR1 and CDR2 (germline): MDHEN, SYDVKM. The CDR3 bases are TGTGCCAGCAGTTCCCGGACAGGCTATAATTCACCCCTCCACTTT. Its protein is CASSSRTGYNSPLHF. Drawing the rest from reference TRBV28 and TRBJ1-6, the complete variable domain is DVKVTQSSRYLVKRTGEKVFLECVQDMDHENMFWYRQDPGLGLRLIYFSYDVKMKEKGDIPEGYSVSREKKERFSLILESASTNQTSMYLCASSSRTGYNSPLHFGNGTRLTVT.

V gene TRBV7-9 combines with J gene TRBJ2-1, with unresolved D. The V end was cut by 5 bases, the J end by 0 bases, with 8 bases between. The CDR3 consists of 14 residues. Germline CDR1 and CDR2: SEHNR and FQNEAQ (reference sequence). The DNA for the CDR3 is TGTGCCAGCAGCGAGAGTACCTCCTACAATGAGCAGTTCTTC. It specifies CASSESTSYNEQFF.

Only a few counts were recorded for this clone. This chain links TRBV7-8 with TRBJ1-2; TRBD1 might be the D (6 bases). V shed 2 bases and J shed 3 bases, with 10 bases lying between them. This CDR3 comprises 14 residues. The germline gives CDR1 SGHVS, CDR2 FQNEAQ. Here the CDR3 DNA reads TGTGCCAGCAGCTTATTACAGGGACACTATGGCTACACCTTC. Residues: CASSLLQGHYGYTF.

The chain is built from TRBV5-1 and TRBJ1-5; weak D call: TRBD1 (5 bases). The germline CDR1 and CDR2 sequences are SGHRS and YFSETQ. There are 14 residues in the CDR3. Trimming took off 4 bases at V and 2 bases at J, with 10 bases between the two ends. The CDR3 DNA sequence: TGCGCCAGCAGCCCGGGGGGTGGCAATCAGCCCCAGCATTTT. Its protein is CASSPGGGNQPQHF. The full variable domain, rest sourced from reference TRBV5-1 and TRBJ1-5, is KAGVTQTPRYLIKTRGQQVTLSCSPISGHRSVSWYQQTPGQGLQFLFEYFSETQRNKGNFPGRFSGRQFSNSRSEMNVSTLELGDSALYLCASSPGGGNQPQHFGDGTRLSIL.

The chain links TRBV5-4 to TRBJ1-4; TRBD1 might be the D (6 bases). Looked up from germline, CDR1 is SGHNT and CDR2 is YYREEE (reference sequence). V was cut by 3 bases and J by 5 bases, with 20 bases left in between. The CDR3 length is 17 residues. Here the CDR3 DNA reads TGTGCCAGCAGCTCCAAATCCCAGGGACATGGAAATGAAAAACTGTTTTTT. Its translation: CASSSKSQGHGNEKLFF.

V is TRBV9 and J is TRBJ2-1; D is perhaps TRBD1 (6 bases). The germline CDR1 and CDR2 sequences are SGDLS and YYNGEE. CDR3 length: 15 amino acids. With 4 bases removed from V and 0 bases from J, the gap between germline ends came to 11 bases. In DNA form, the CDR3 reads TGTGCCAGCAGCCGACAGGCATCCTCCTACAATGAGCAGTTCTTC. Encoded protein: CASSRQASSYNEQFF.

This clone occurred once. The CDR3 here is CASSYLGQGVTGELFF. Written as DNA, the CDR3 is TGTGCCAGCAGTTACTTGGGACAGGGAGTCACCGGGGAGCTGTTTTTT. V and J are TRBV6-6 and TRBJ2-2; 9 nucleotides agree with TRBD1. With 1 base clipped from V and 4 bases from J, the junction kept 4 bases outside the gene matches. Germline V lookup: CDR1 MNHNY, CDR2 SVGAGI (reference sequence). This CDR3 has 16 residues.

The J gene is TRBJ1-2, the V gene TRBV28; tentatively, D is TRBD1 (6 bases). The CDR3 consists of 14 residues. The V gene's germline CDR1 is MDHEN and CDR2 SYDVKM. Trimming shortened V by 7 bases and J by 2 bases, and 14 bases separated the two germline ends. CDR3 sequence (DNA): TGTGCCAGCACCCTTGGGACATTCAACTATGGCTACACCTTC. This translates into CASTLGTFNYGYTF.

The chain uses TRBV4-1 and TRBJ2-1; 11 bases map to TRBD2. The CDR3 covers 16 residues. The V gene end was trimmed by 4 bases and the J gene end by 7 bases; junction bases not matched to a gene: 9. The germline V gene has CDR1 MGHRA and CDR2 YSYEKL. This CDR3 reads CASSRLLAGVLNEQFF. As DNA, the CDR3 is TGCGCCAGCAGCCGCTTACTAGCGGGGGTGTTGAATGAGCAGTTCTTC.

The chain joins TRBV5-4 to TRBJ2-5; 14 positions agree with TRBD2. V shed 4 bases and J 3 bases; nucleotides not matched to a gene: 8. This CDR3 spans 17 amino acids. Germline-derived CDR1 and CDR2 are SGHNT and YYREEE (reference sequence). The CDR3 protein is CASSPGLAGGPEETQYF. The CDR3 DNA follows: TGTGCCAGCAGCCCAGGACTAGCGGGGGGCCCAGAAGAGACCCAGTACTTC.